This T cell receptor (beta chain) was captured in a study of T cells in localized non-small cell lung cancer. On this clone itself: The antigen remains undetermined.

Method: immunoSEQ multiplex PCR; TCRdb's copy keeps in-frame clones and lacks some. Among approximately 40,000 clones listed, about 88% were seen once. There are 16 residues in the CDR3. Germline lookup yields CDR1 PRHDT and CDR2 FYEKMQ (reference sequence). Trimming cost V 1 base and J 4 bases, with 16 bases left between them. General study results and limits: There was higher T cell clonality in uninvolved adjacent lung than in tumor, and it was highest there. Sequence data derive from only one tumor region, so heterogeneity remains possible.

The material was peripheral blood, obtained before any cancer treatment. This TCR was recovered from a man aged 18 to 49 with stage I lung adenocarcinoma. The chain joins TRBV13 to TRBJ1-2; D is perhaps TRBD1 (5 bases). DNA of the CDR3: TGTGCCAGCAGCTTAGAACGAGGGGCGCGGGGCTATGGCTACACCTTC. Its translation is CASSLERGARGYGYTF.